A single sample gave rise to the 3 T cell receptor beta chains below, sequenced in a study of memory CD4+ T cells and cytomegalovirus serostatus. The sort gate was single viable CD3+CD4+CD8-CD45RO+ cells for memory CD4+ T cells. Here immunoSEQ multiplex PCR was the method, and the copy in TCRdb shows in-frame clones only, minus some. The data show 58,000 or so clones, over 65% seen once. The source material was memory CD4+ T cells from blood. The receptors were gathered from an adult in good health and CMV-seropositive.

V and J are TRBV30 and TRBJ1-5; D ambiguous. The germline V gene encodes CDR1 GTSNPN and CDR2 SVGIG (reference sequence). The V end was cut by 1 base, the J end by 5 bases, with 12 bases between. This CDR3 has 14 amino acids. The CDR3 DNA sequence: TGTGCCTGGAGTGACGGCGTCAGAGATCAGCCCCAGCATTTT. As protein: CAWSDGVRDQPQHF.

This clone occurred once. The gene calls are TRBV10-1 and TRBJ2-1, with no clear D. CDR3 length: 18 amino acids. Per the germline V gene, CDR1 is WNHNN and CDR2 is SYGVQD (reference sequence). V shed 8 bases and J shed 3 bases, with 26 bases lying between them. Here the CDR3 DNA reads TGCGCCAGCTCCGGGCCCCCGAACCGTGGCGACCGCTACAATGAGCAGTTCTTC. It is translated as CASSGPPNRGDRYNEQFF.

The chain has TRBV7-2 and TRBJ1-2; TRBD1 aligns across 10 bases. CDR1 SGHTA and CDR2 FQGNSA come from the germline V gene. The CDR3 is 17 amino acids. V lost 2 bases and J lost 4; bases outside the gene matches: 10. The CDR3 here is CASSLQPPGTGVYGYTF. Here the CDR3 DNA reads TGTGCCAGCAGCTTACAACCCCCCGGGACAGGGGTCTATGGCTACACCTTC.